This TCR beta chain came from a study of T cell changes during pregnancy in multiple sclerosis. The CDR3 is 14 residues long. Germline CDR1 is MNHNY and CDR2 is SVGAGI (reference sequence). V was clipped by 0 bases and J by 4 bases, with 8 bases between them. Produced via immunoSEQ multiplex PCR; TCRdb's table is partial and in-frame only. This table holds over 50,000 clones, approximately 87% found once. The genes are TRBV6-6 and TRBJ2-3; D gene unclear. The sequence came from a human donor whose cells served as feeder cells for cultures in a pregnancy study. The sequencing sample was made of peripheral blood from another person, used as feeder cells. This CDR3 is CASSYSTPADTQYF. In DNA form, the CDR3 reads TGTGCCAGCAGTTACTCGACCCCAGCAGATACGCAGTATTTT.